This TCR beta chain was retrieved from a study of CD8 T cells in ankylosing spondylitis. Study-level results: Ankylosing spondylitis blood appeared to be characterized by a TCR beta motif of roughly eight highly homologous variants. Several of the motif variants were reported before in synovial fluid and blood from reactive arthritis. Disease-linked clones were CD8+ and relatively rare in peripheral blood. According to the report, clones linked to the disease were significantly enriched in matched synovial fluid samples taken from ankylosing spondylitis patients.

The CDR3 covers 13 residues. Germline-derived CDR1 and CDR2 are MNHNS and SASEGT. Unmatched junction bases numbered 4, after V lost 7 bases and J lost 6 bases. Making the TCR beta libraries involved quantitative 5'-RACE with molecular barcodes. TCRdb re-analysed the 5' RACE reads in MiXCR, keeping a single row per CDR3 protein. The sample shows a few hundred thousand distinct CDR3 sequences, approximately 20% of them seen only once. Comments on this clonotype: Its antigen is still unknown.

V is TRBV6-1 and J is TRBJ2-1, with 9 bases aligning to TRBD2. This receptor was identified in a male donor with ankylosing spondylitis. Sequencing was carried out using blood, either unsorted or a sorted T cell fraction (not recorded which). The CDR3 here is CASTASGINEQFF. The CDR3 bases are TGTGCCAGCACGGCTAGCGGGATCAATGAGCAGTTCTTC.